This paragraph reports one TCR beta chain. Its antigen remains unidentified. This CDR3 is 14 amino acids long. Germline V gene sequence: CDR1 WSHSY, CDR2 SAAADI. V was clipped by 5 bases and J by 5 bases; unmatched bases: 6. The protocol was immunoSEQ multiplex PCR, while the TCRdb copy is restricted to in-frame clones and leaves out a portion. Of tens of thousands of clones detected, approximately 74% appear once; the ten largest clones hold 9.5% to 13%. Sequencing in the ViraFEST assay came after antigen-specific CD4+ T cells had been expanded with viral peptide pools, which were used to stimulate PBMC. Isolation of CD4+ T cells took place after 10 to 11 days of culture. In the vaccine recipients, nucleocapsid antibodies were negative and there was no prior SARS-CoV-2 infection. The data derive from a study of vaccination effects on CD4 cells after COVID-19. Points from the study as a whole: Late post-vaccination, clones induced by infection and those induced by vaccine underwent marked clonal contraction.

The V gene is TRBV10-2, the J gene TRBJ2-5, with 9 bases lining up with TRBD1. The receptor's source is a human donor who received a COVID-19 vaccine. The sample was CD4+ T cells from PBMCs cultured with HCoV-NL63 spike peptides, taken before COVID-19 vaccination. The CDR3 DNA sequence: TGCGCCAGCAGTACGGGGGGACAGGGTGAGACCCAGTACTTC. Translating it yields CASSTGGQGETQYF.